This T cell receptor (beta chain) was observed in a study of shared clonotypes between healthy human individuals. Study-wide results and caveats: When compared with the clonotypes that were shared by all four sorted-subset donors, the non-shared clonotypes turned out to have lower generation probabilities.

In the source study's methods: Sequence data from immunoSEQ were junction-only and lacked quality scores; consequently, filtering differed. TCRdb's copy holds only in-frame clones and misses some; the assay was immunoSEQ multiplex PCR. The V and J calls and the clone size are those of that table, but D and trimming were determined from the DNA. Of over 750,000 clones listed, 96% are singletons. To note about this clone: Its antigen is not known.

The naive CD8 population came from CD45RO-negative cells selected for CCR7, without terminally differentiated effector memory CD45RA+ cells. CDR1 and CDR2 (germline): SEHNR, FQNEAQ (reference sequence). Trimming removed 5 bases from V and 4 bases from J, with 13 bases in between. The CDR3 length is 14 residues. The sequence derives from a man aged 25 to 40 in good health. The sequenced sample was naive CD8+ T cells sorted from blood. The rearrangement joins TRBV7-9 to TRBJ2-3; D not resolved. The CDR3 spells CASSPKQGPDTQYF. Here the CDR3 DNA reads TGTGCCAGCAGCCCGAAGCAAGGGCCAGATACGCAGTATTTT.